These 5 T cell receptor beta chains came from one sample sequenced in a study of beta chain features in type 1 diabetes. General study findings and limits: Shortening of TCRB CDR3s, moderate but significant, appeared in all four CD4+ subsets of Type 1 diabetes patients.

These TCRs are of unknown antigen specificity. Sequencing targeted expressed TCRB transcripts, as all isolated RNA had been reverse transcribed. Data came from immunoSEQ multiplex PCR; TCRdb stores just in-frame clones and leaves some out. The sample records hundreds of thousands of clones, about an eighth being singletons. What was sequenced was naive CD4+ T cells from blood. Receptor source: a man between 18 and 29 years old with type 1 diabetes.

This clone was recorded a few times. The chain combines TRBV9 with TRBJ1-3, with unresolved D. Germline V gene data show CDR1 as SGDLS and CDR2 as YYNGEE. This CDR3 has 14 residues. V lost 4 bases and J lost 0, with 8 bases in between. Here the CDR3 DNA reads TGTGCCAGCAGCTCTCACTCCTCTGGAAACACCATATATTTT. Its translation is CASSSHSSGNTIYF.

The CDR3 bases are TGTGCCAGCAGTGAATTGGGAGGGGGTGAAAAACTGTTTTTT. Translated: CASSELGGGEKLFF. The V and J genes are TRBV6-1 and TRBJ1-4, with a weak D call TRBD1 (6 bases). The CDR3 contains 14 residues. The germline CDR1 and CDR2 sequences are MNHNS and SASEGT. V lost 2 bases and J 7 bases, leaving 11 bases between the germline ends.

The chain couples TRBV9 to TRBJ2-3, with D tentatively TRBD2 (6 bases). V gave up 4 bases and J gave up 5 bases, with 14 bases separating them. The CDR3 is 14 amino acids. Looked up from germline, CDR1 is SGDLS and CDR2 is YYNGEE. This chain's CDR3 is CASSLPLGGDTQYF. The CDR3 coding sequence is TGTGCCAGCAGCCTCCCTCTGGGGGGAGATACGCAGTATTTT.

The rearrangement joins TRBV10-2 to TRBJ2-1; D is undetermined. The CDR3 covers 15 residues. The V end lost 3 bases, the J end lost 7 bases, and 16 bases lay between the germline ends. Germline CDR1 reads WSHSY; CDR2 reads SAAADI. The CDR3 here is CASSDSQGKRNEQFF. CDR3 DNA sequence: TGCGCCAGCAGTGATAGCCAAGGGAAAAGGAATGAGCAGTTCTTC.

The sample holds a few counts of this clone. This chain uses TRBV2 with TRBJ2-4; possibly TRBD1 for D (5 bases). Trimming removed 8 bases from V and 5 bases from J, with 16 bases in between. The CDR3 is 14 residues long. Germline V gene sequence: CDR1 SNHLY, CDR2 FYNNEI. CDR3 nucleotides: TGTGCCAGCGGGGCATCCCTCGGAGAAAACATTCAGTACTTC. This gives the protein CASGASLGENIQYF.